The 31 T cell receptor beta chains below were found in one sample sequenced in a study of blood T cell repertoires in COVID-19. Profiling relied on immunoSEQ multiplex PCR, and the TCRdb table lists in-frame clones only, not all of them. The sample carries a few hundred thousand clones, 86% recorded once. Sequenced input: peripheral blood. The receptors here all came from a man aged 80 or over with acute or convalescent COVID-19.

CDR3 loop: CASEVADTQYF. CDR3 coding DNA: TGTGCCAGCGAAGTAGCAGATACGCAGTATTTT. This sequence joins TRBV6-5 and TRBJ2-3; D is undetermined. V lost 8 bases and J 4 bases, leaving 7 bases between the germline ends. This CDR3 has 11 residues. Germline CDR1 is MNHEY and CDR2 is SVGAGI.

The V call is TRBV19, the J call TRBJ1-5; 8 nucleotides align to TRBD1. Germline CDR1 reads LNHDA; CDR2 reads SQIVND (reference sequence). The V gene end was trimmed by 5 bases and the J gene end by 0 bases; junction bases not matched to a gene: 3. The CDR3 covers 15 residues. The CDR3 loop is CASSPDRASNQPQHF. CDR3 sequence (DNA): TGTGCCAGTAGTCCGGACAGGGCTAGCAATCAGCCCCAGCATTTT.

This sequence joins TRBV28 and TRBJ1-1; TRBD1 is a possible D gene (5 bases). Germline CDR1 and CDR2: MDHEN and SYDVKM. This CDR3 is 13 amino acids long. V lost 7 bases to trimming and J lost 11 bases, with 20 bases between them. CDR3 DNA: TGTGCCAGCACCCTAGACAGTCCAGAGTGGGCTTTCTTT. Protein sequence: CASTLDSPEWAFF.

The V and J genes are TRBV2 and TRBJ2-1; 9 positions agree with TRBD2. The V and J ends lost 10 bases and 8 bases, in that order; junction bases with no gene match: 15. The CDR3 runs 15 residues. From germline, CDR1 is SNHLY and CDR2 FYNNEI. The DNA for the CDR3 is TGTGCCACCGCCTCGACTAGCGGTCTGGGGGATGAGCAGTTCTTC. Its translation: CATASTSGLGDEQFF.

The gene calls are TRBV12-3 or TRBV12-4 and TRBJ1-1, with D unclear. Trimming removed 5 bases at V and 8 bases at J, with 15 bases between. CDR3 length equals 13 residues. The CDR3 DNA sequence: TGTGCCAGCAGTCAGCAGCTCGGAGGCGAAGCTTTCTTT. Translation gives CASSQQLGGEAFF.

The chain links TRBV18 to TRBJ2-1, with D tentatively TRBD1 (5 bases). This CDR3 has 15 residues. V was pared by 0 bases and J by 5 bases, with 11 bases between. CDR1 is KGHSH and CDR2 is LQKENI in the germline V gene. The CDR3 loop is CASSPPNGRDNEQFF. The CDR3 nucleotides read TGTGCCAGCTCACCACCGAACGGCAGGGACAATGAGCAGTTCTTC.

This CDR3 is CASSYDRSNYGYTF. CDR3 DNA: TGTGCCAGCAGTTACGACAGATCTAACTATGGCTACACCTTC. The J gene is TRBJ1-2, the V gene TRBV6-5, with D tentatively TRBD1 (5 bases). V was clipped by 2 bases and J by 0 bases, with 7 bases between them. The CDR3 totals 14 residues. From germline, CDR1 is MNHEY and CDR2 SVGAGI.

The CDR3 DNA sequence: TGTGCCAGCAGTTTCAGCCAAGAGACCCAGTACTTC. This sequence encodes CASSFSQETQYF. The chain joins TRBV28 to TRBJ2-5; D uncertain. The CDR3 length is 12 residues. Germline V gives CDR1 MDHEN, CDR2 SYDVKM. V dropped 3 bases and J dropped 1 base, with 3 bases sitting between them.

V gene TRBV2 combines with J gene TRBJ2-7; 9 bases agree with TRBD1. This CDR3 comprises 14 residues. Trimming at V came to 7 bases and at J to 6 bases, leaving 10 bases not matched to a gene. Germline V gives CDR1 SNHLY, CDR2 FYNNEI. CDR3 region: CASTRDRDSLEQYF. In nucleotides, the CDR3 is TGTGCCAGCACCCGGGACAGGGACTCTCTCGAGCAGTACTTC.

V and J are TRBV7-2 and TRBJ2-1; 10 positions match TRBD1. With 4 bases clipped from V and 1 base from J, the junction kept 1 base outside the gene matches. Per germline, CDR1 SGHTA and CDR2 FQGNSA. This CDR3 region has 15 residues. The CDR3 DNA sequence: TGTGCCAGCAGCTCGGACAGGGGGTCCTACAATGAGCAGTTCTTC. Amino acid sequence: CASSSDRGSYNEQFF.

The chain uses TRBV12-3 or TRBV12-4 and TRBJ1-2; TRBD1 is a possible D gene (6 bases). The germline V and J ends were trimmed by 5 bases and 8 bases, with 15 bases remaining between them. This CDR3 spans 13 amino acids. CDR3 in amino acids: CASSTATGQGYTF. DNA of the CDR3: TGTGCCAGCAGTACAGCGACAGGACAAGGCTACACCTTC.

V is TRBV5-4 and J is TRBJ2-5; D not resolved. The germline CDR1 and CDR2 sequences are SGHNT and YYREEE (reference sequence). The CDR3 runs to 13 residues. The germline V and J ends were trimmed by 2 bases and 0 bases, with 5 bases remaining between them. The CDR3: CASSFPDQETQYF. Written as DNA, the CDR3 is TGTGCCAGCAGCTTCCCAGACCAAGAGACCCAGTACTTC.

This chain's CDR3 is CASSQRGQGRKETQYF. In DNA, the CDR3 is TGTGCCAGCAGCCAAAGGGGACAGGGGCGAAAAGAGACCCAGTACTTC. The chain links TRBV3-1 (or the pseudogene TRBV3-2) to TRBJ2-5, with 10 bases aligning to TRBD1. The CDR3 is made up of 16 amino acids. Trimming took 2 bases from V and 3 from J; bases not matched to a gene: 6. The germline V gene encodes CDR1 LGHDT and CDR2 YNNKEL (reference sequence).

The chain combines TRBV11-2 with TRBJ1-1; 7 bases are a match to TRBD1. Trimming cost V 5 bases and J 5 bases; bases outside gene matches: 11. Germline values: CDR1 SGHAT, CDR2 FQNNGV. The CDR3 covers 15 residues. The CDR3 spells CASSLNRGMATEAFF. Here the CDR3 DNA reads TGTGCCAGCAGCCTTAACAGGGGAATGGCAACTGAAGCTTTCTTT. The full variable domain, rest sourced from reference TRBV11-2 and TRBJ1-1, is EAGVAQSPRYKIIEKRQSVAFWCNPISGHATLYWYQQILGQGPKLLIQFQNNGVVDDSQLPKDRFSAERLKGVDSTLKIQPAKLEDSAVYLCASSLNRGMATEAFFGQGTRLTVV.

This chain connects TRBV19 to TRBJ1-4; TRBD1 agrees at 12 bases. The germline V gene encodes CDR1 LNHDA and CDR2 SQIVND (reference sequence). V gave up 5 bases and J gave up 5 bases; unmatched junction bases: 6. The CDR3 sequence is 16 residues long. CDR3 in amino acids: CASSAGQGARNEKLFF. For the CDR3, the DNA is TGTGCCAGTAGTGCGGGACAGGGGGCGCGGAATGAAAAACTGTTTTTT.

The chain combines TRBV4-1 with TRBJ2-1, with TRBD1 identical over 9 bases. Per the germline V gene, CDR1 is MGHRA and CDR2 is YSYEKL. There are 15 residues in the CDR3. Trimming cost V 3 bases and J 6 bases; bases outside gene matches: 6. CDR3 sequence: CASSHAGTGSNEQFF. CDR3 sequence (DNA): TGCGCCAGCAGCCATGCCGGGACAGGGTCCAATGAGCAGTTCTTC.

The chain uses TRBV15 and TRBJ1-5; 8 bases match TRBD1. The V gene end was trimmed by 3 bases and the J gene end by 3 bases; junction bases not matched to a gene: 7. This CDR3 spans 16 amino acids. Germline assignment: CDR1 LNHNV and CDR2 YYDKDF (reference sequence). The CDR3 region has the DNA TGTGCCACCAGCAGGGGGGGACAGGCGAACAATCAGCCCCAGCATTTT. Its protein is CATSRGGQANNQPQHF. Using reference TRBV15 and TRBJ1-5 for the parts outside the CDR3, the full variable domain is DAMVIQNPRYQVTQFGKPVTLSCSQTLNHNVMYWYQQKSSQAPKLLFHYYDKDFNNEADTPDNFQSRRPNTSFCFLDIRSPGLGDTAMYLCATSRGGQANNQPQHFGDGTRLSIL.

V and J are TRBV29-1 and TRBJ1-1, with TRBD1 identical over 8 bases. Germline V gives CDR1 SQVTM, CDR2 ANQGSEA. The J segment lost 1 base and the V segment lost 7 bases, leaving 5 bases of the junction unmatched. The CDR3 has 13 amino acids. This CDR3 is CSARTGTNTEAFF. The CDR3 bases are TGCAGCGCCCGGACAGGGACGAACACTGAAGCTTTCTTT.

This chain joins TRBV3-1 (or the pseudogene TRBV3-2) and TRBJ1-3; D is uncertain. V lost 1 base and J 0 bases, leaving 7 bases between the germline ends. CDR1 is LGHDT, CDR2 YNNKEL, per germline (reference sequence). CDR3 length equals 15 residues. The CDR3 is CASSQGQDSGNTIYF. The CDR3 bases are TGTGCCAGCAGCCAAGGACAAGACTCTGGAAACACCATATATTTT.

The rearrangement uses TRBV5-1 and TRBJ2-1; 8 positions agree with TRBD2. The junction had 27 bases not matched to a gene; V was cut back by 3 bases and J by 7 bases. Per the germline V gene, CDR1 is SGHRS and CDR2 is YFSETQ. The CDR3 spans 21 residues. The CDR3 protein is CASSSIFGSGVLGLRQNEQFF. The DNA of the CDR3 is TGCGCCAGCAGCTCCATTTTTGGTAGCGGGGTCCTCGGCTTACGACAAAATGAGCAGTTCTTC.

The genes are TRBV27 and TRBJ2-3, with 8 bases identical to TRBD2. The V segment lost 0 bases and the J segment 0 bases; nucleotides outside the gene matches: 5. Germline CDR1 reads MNHEY; CDR2 reads SMNVEV (reference sequence). The CDR3 has 17 amino acids. As DNA, the CDR3 is TGTGCCAGCAGTTTATCCCCTCTAGCGGGTAGCACAGATACGCAGTATTTT. It specifies CASSLSPLAGSTDTQYF.

This clone was observed once. The sample contains more than one DNA sequence encoding this CDR3. The chain is built from TRBV5-1 and TRBJ1-2; D is perhaps TRBD1 (5 bases). Deletions cut 0 bases from V and 2 bases from J, with 11 bases between. CDR3 length equals 15 residues. Germline loops: CDR1 SGHRS, CDR2 YFSETQ. The CDR3 bases are TGCGCCAGCAGCTTGGCCCGGGGGACGAACTATGGCTACACCTTC. Translating gives CASSLARGTNYGYTF.

The chain carries TRBV7-8 and TRBJ2-5, with D maybe TRBD2 (5 bases). With 4 bases removed from V and 2 bases from J, the gap between germline ends came to 14 bases. CDR1 and CDR2 from the germline V gene are SGHVS and FQNEAQ. The CDR3 contains 15 residues. CDR3 protein: CASSSGERSQETQYF. CDR3 DNA sequence: TGTGCCAGCAGCTCCGGGGAGCGGTCGCAAGAGACCCAGTACTTC.

V is TRBV28 and J is TRBJ1-2; no definite D call. The V gene lost 11 bases and the J gene lost 3 bases, with 16 bases spanning the gap. The CDR3 consists of 13 residues. Per germline, CDR1 MDHEN and CDR2 SYDVKM. The CDR3 spells CAGSQRRDYGYTF. CDR3 DNA sequence: TGTGCCGGATCCCAGCGGCGGGACTATGGCTACACCTTC.

The gene calls are TRBV23-1 and TRBJ1-4, with 7 bases identical to TRBD1. TRBV23-1 is an ORF for which the function is uncertain. V was clipped by 2 bases and J by 1 base; unmatched bases: 7. CDR3 length equals 17 residues. The CDR3 protein is CASSQHGQVGTNEKLFF. As DNA, the CDR3 is TGCGCCAGCAGTCAACATGGACAGGTTGGAACTAATGAAAAACTGTTTTTT.

The rearrangement links TRBV19 to TRBJ1-1, with 7 bases matching TRBD1. The CDR3 runs to 14 residues. After removal of 6 bases from V and 5 bases from J, the junction contained 9 bases not matched to a gene. Germline V gene data show CDR1 as LNHDA and CDR2 as SQIVND (reference sequence). The CDR3 DNA reads TGTGCCAGTAGGACGACAGGGACGGGGACTGAAGCTTTCTTT. It encodes CASRTTGTGTEAFF.

This chain connects TRBV24-1 to TRBJ2-1, with a tentative D call TRBD1 (6 bases). CDR1 and CDR2 (germline): KGHDR, SFDVKD. The CDR3 has 16 amino acids. Between the trimmed V and J ends, which lost 5 bases and 3 bases, there was a span of 16 bases. This chain's CDR3 is CATSGPARTDYNEQFF. In DNA form, the CDR3 reads TGTGCCACCAGTGGACCAGCCCGGACAGACTACAATGAGCAGTTCTTC.

This clone has a single count. The genes are TRBV23-1 and TRBJ2-7; 9 bases match TRBD2. TRBV23-1 belongs to the ORF category, with a function that is uncertain. CDR3 length: 16 residues. After removal of 1 base from V and 0 bases from J, the junction contained 4 bases not matched to a gene. The CDR3 bases are TGCGCCAGCAGTCAATTAGGCGGGAGGGCCTCCTACGAGCAGTACTTC. This gives the protein CASSQLGGRASYEQYF.

The genes are TRBV6-4 and TRBJ1-1; maybe TRBD1 (5 bases). The CDR3 length is 16 residues. Trimming took off 2 bases at V and 6 bases at J, with 19 bases between the two ends. Per the germline V gene, CDR1 is MRHNA and CDR2 is SNTAGT. The CDR3 nucleotides read TGTGCCAGCAGTGACCCGAAGACACGGGGGTTCGCTGAAGCTTTCTTT. It is translated as CASSDPKTRGFAEAFF.

V and J are TRBV5-1 and TRBJ2-2, with 10 bases matching TRBD1. The J segment lost 2 bases and the V segment lost 4 bases, leaving 2 bases of the junction unmatched. The CDR3 is 15 amino acids. Germline assignment: CDR1 SGHRS and CDR2 YFSETQ. In nucleotides, the CDR3 is TGCGCCAGCAGCGGGGACAGGGGTAACACCGGGGAGCTGTTTTTT. Its protein product is CASSGDRGNTGELFF.

This rearrangement joins TRBV6-4 to TRBJ1-1; 10 bases agree with TRBD1. CDR3 length equals 15 residues. Losses at the gene ends were 6 bases for V and 0 bases for J; bases not matched to a gene: 4. Germline V lookup: CDR1 MRHNA, CDR2 SNTAGT. The CDR3 DNA sequence: TGTGCCAGCAGACGGACAGGGGGTATGAACACTGAAGCTTTCTTT. The encoded protein is CASRRTGGMNTEAFF.